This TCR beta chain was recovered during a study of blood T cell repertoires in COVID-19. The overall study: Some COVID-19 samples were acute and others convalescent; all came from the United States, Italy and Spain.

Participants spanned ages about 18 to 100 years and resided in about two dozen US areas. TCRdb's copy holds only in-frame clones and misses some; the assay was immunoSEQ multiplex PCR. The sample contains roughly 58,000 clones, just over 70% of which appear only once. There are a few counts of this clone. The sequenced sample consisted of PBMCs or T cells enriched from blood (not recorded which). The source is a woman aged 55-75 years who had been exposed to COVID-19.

The CDR3 DNA reads as TGTGCCAGCAGCTTAGGGACAGGCTCCTACGAGCAGTACTTC. Protein: CASSLGTGSYEQYF. The chain employs TRBV7-8 and TRBJ2-7; 7 bases are shared with TRBD1. Looked up from germline, CDR1 is SGHVS and CDR2 is FQNEAQ. The ends lost 1 base at V and 0 bases at J; junction bases unmatched: 0. This CDR3 comprises 14 residues. The whole variable domain, filled in from reference TRBV7-8 and TRBJ2-7, reads GAGVSQSPRYKVAKRGQDVALRCDPISGHVSLFWYQQALGQGPEFLTYFQNEAQLDKSGLPSDRFFAERPEGSVSTLKIQRTQQEDSAVYLCASSLGTGSYEQYFGPGTRLTVT.